These T cell receptor beta chains were read from a single sample in a study of early T cells in non-severe SARS-CoV-2 infection. Each CDR3 protein is one row after TCRdb ran MiXCR on the 5' RACE reads. The sample carries about 36,000 distinct CDR3 sequences, less than 7.5% recorded once. Sequenced here: whole blood, sampled at baseline. These receptors all stem from an adult who was a healthcare worker with PCR-confirmed SARS-CoV-2 infection or an uninfected control (not recorded which). Both conserved end residues are part of each CDR3. A D gene is named only where the DNA matches it firmly. Where a row states a size, it is once, few, many or the class of an expanded clone; other rows omit it.

DNA: TGTGCCACCAGTGATTCCCTAAGGACCCAGTACTTC; CDR3: CATSDSLRTQYF; D: -; size: many; J: TRBJ2-5; V: TRBV24-1
DNA: TGTGCCAGCAGCCCTCCCAAATCTCTAGCGAAAGAGACCCAGTACTTC; CDR3: CASSPPKSLAKETQYF; D: -; size: many; J: TRBJ2-5; V: TRBV7-9
DNA: TGTGCCAGCACTCTGGGGGGGGCCTCTCTGCGGGAGACCCAGTACTTC; CDR3: CASTLGGASLRETQYF; D: -; size: -; J: TRBJ2-5; V: TRBV12-3/TRBV12-4
DNA: TGTGCCAGCAGACCATTACAGGGTAGGCTGACTTTC; CDR3: CASRPLQGRLTF; D: -; size: few; J: TRBJ2-6; V: TRBV27
DNA: TGTGCCAGCAGTGACTCTTCCGCCAGCACAGATACGCAGTATTTT; CDR3: CASSDSSASTDTQYF; D: -; size: few; J: TRBJ2-3; V: TRBV6-4
DNA: TGTGCCAGCAGTGTGGAAGCGGGAGGTGCCTACGAGCAGTACTTC; CDR3: CASSVEAGGAYEQYF; D: TRBD2; size: few; J: TRBJ2-7; V: TRBV2
DNA: TGTGCCACCAGCAGAGCACCCAGGCGGACTAGCACAGATACGCAGTATTTT; CDR3: CATSRAPRRTSTDTQYF; D: -; size: -; J: TRBJ2-3; V: TRBV15
DNA: TGTGCCAGCAGCAAAGGTCAGGCTAGCGGCCCCTACGAGCAGTACTTC; CDR3: CASSKGQASGPYEQYF; D: -; size: many; J: TRBJ2-7; V: TRBV21-1
DNA: TGTGCCTGCACCGGACAGGGTACCGAGCAGTACTTC; CDR3: CACTGQGTEQYF; D: TRBD1; size: many; J: TRBJ2-7; V: TRBV30
DNA: TGTGCCAGCAGCCAAGATCGGCGCAGGGACAGGGGGTACAATGAGCAGTTCTTC; CDR3: CASSQDRRRDRGYNEQFF; D: TRBD1; size: -; J: TRBJ2-1; V: TRBV3-1
DNA: TGTGCCAGCAGAAGCTATTCTACGAAGCAGTACTTC; CDR3: CASRSYSTKQYF; D: -; size: -; J: TRBJ2-7; V: TRBV28
DNA: TGTGCCATCAGTCCTGACAGGGGCATCTCCTACGAGCAGTACTTC; CDR3: CAISPDRGISYEQYF; D: TRBD1; size: many; J: TRBJ2-7; V: TRBV10-3
DNA: TGTGCCAGCAGCCGAGGGAGCGGGGGGGCCTACGAGCAGTACTTC; CDR3: CASSRGSGGAYEQYF; D: TRBD2; size: many; J: TRBJ2-7; V: TRBV7-6
DNA: TGTGCCAGCTCACCCATAGGAGGACAGTTTAACTCCTACGAGCAGTACTTC; CDR3: CASSPIGGQFNSYEQYF; D: -; size: many; J: TRBJ2-7; V: TRBV18
DNA: TGCAGTGCTAGTTTTGCCAATGAGCAGTTCTTC; CDR3: CSASFANEQFF; D: -; size: many; J: TRBJ2-1; V: TRBV20-1
DNA: TGCAGTGCTAGAGATCAGGACACCAAAAACATTCAGTACTTC; CDR3: CSARDQDTKNIQYF; D: -; size: -; J: TRBJ2-4; V: TRBV20-1
DNA: TGTGCCAGCAGTTCTCAGGGGGAAAAACTGTTTTTT; CDR3: CASSSQGEKLFF; D: -; size: few; J: TRBJ1-4; V: TRBV28
DNA: TGCGCCAGCAGCAAGGGACAGGAGAAGACCCAGTACTTC; CDR3: CASSKGQEKTQYF; D: TRBD1; size: once; J: TRBJ2-5; V: TRBV4-3
DNA: TGTGCCAGGTCAAGAGAAGGGGGACGGGCCCGGAGCTCCTACGAGCAGTACTTC; CDR3: CARSREGGRARSSYEQYF; D: -; size: -; J: TRBJ2-7; V: TRBV6-8
DNA: TGTGCCAGCAGCTTAGAAGGGACAGGGGCGGGCGAGCAGTACTTC; CDR3: CASSLEGTGAGEQYF; D: TRBD1; size: few; J: TRBJ2-7; V: TRBV7-2
DNA: TGCGCCAGCCCGCGGGCCAAAAACATTCAGTACTTC; CDR3: CASPRAKNIQYF; D: -; size: few; J: TRBJ2-4; V: TRBV23-1
DNA: TGTGCCAGCAGCTCCTTCGGGTCCGCAGGGGGCAGTGAAAAACTGTTTTTT; CDR3: CASSSFGSAGGSEKLFF; D: TRBD1; size: many; J: TRBJ1-4; V: TRBV5-5
DNA: TGTGCCAGCAGTTTAGTGGGGGCAGACGGCTACACCTTC; CDR3: CASSLVGADGYTF; D: -; size: many; J: TRBJ1-2; V: TRBV12-3/TRBV12-4
DNA: TGTGCCAGCAGTAGTCTTGGACTAGCGGGAGCACATGAGCAGTTCTTC; CDR3: CASSSLGLAGAHEQFF; D: TRBD2; size: -; J: TRBJ2-1; V: TRBV28
DNA: TGTGCCAGCAGATCAGAAGGTTCACCCCTCCACTTT; CDR3: CASRSEGSPLHF; D: -; size: -; J: TRBJ1-6; V: TRBV28
DNA: TGTGCCAGCAGGCTTCACGGAATGACATCCCCAGAAGGCTACACCTTC; CDR3: CASRLHGMTSPEGYTF; D: -; size: -; J: TRBJ1-2; V: TRBV6-5
DNA: TGTGCCAGCAGCTTGATAGGCAGCCCTACCTACAATGAGCAGTTCTTC; CDR3: CASSLIGSPTYNEQFF; D: -; size: many; J: TRBJ2-1; V: TRBV7-2
DNA: TGTGCCAGCGGGGGAAGAGATAACTATGGCTACACCTTC; CDR3: CASGGRDNYGYTF; D: -; size: -; J: TRBJ1-2; V: TRBV12-3/TRBV12-4
DNA: TGTGCCATCAGGTACGGACAGGGAATGGGCCCGGACAATGAGCAGTTCTTC; CDR3: CAIRYGQGMGPDNEQFF; D: TRBD1; size: many; J: TRBJ2-1; V: TRBV10-3
DNA: TGCAGTGTCCAGCGGAGGAGCTCCTACGAGCAGTACTTC; CDR3: CSVQRRSSYEQYF; D: -; size: many; J: TRBJ2-7; V: TRBV20-1
DNA: TGTGCCACCCGTCCCCCGGGACGCTCCGCCGAGCAGTACTTC; CDR3: CATRPPGRSAEQYF; D: -; size: -; J: TRBJ2-7; V: TRBV19
DNA: TGCAGTGCGGGGGGAGTGAACACTGAAGCTTTCTTT; CDR3: CSAGGVNTEAFF; D: -; size: few; J: TRBJ1-1; V: TRBV20-1
DNA: TGTGCCAGCATCCCTAGCGTCGACTTTTACGAGCAGTACTTC; CDR3: CASIPSVDFYEQYF; D: -; size: many; J: TRBJ2-7; V: TRBV2
DNA: TGTGCCAGCTCGAACCAAGGACAGGGGAGTGAGCAGTTCTTC; CDR3: CASSNQGQGSEQFF; D: TRBD1; size: few; J: TRBJ2-1; V: TRBV28
DNA: TGTGCCAGCAGTTCCTTAGGGGGGGGCGAGAACGAGCAGTACTTC; CDR3: CASSSLGGGENEQYF; D: -; size: many; J: TRBJ2-7; V: TRBV27
DNA: TGCAGTGCTAGAGGGACAAAACAAGAGACCCAGTACTTC; CDR3: CSARGTKQETQYF; D: -; size: many; J: TRBJ2-5; V: TRBV20-1
DNA: TGTGCCAGTAGTATGTGGACAGGTAACAATGAGCAGTTCTTC; CDR3: CASSMWTGNNEQFF; D: TRBD1; size: few; J: TRBJ2-1; V: TRBV19
DNA: TGCAGTGCTACGAAAGCGGGAGTGCCCAATGAGCAGTTCTTC; CDR3: CSATKAGVPNEQFF; D: TRBD2; size: -; J: TRBJ2-1; V: TRBV20-1
DNA: TGCAGCGTTCCCGGGACTCAGGGAGGCTACACCTTC; CDR3: CSVPGTQGGYTF; D: -; size: many; J: TRBJ1-2; V: TRBV29-1
DNA: TGCGCCAGCAGCCAAACCTCCGGGACAGGGGGCTCCTACGAGCAGTACTTC; CDR3: CASSQTSGTGGSYEQYF; D: TRBD1; size: many; J: TRBJ2-7; V: TRBV4-1
DNA: TGCAGTGCTAGGAGTAGCGGGCCTTACAATGAGCAGTTCTTC; CDR3: CSARSSGPYNEQFF; D: TRBD2; size: -; J: TRBJ2-1; V: TRBV20-1